One sample yielded the 5 T cell receptor beta chains listed below, sequenced in a study of response to subunit inactivated influenza vaccine. TCRdb processed the RT-PCR reads anew with MiXCR; each CDR3 protein has one entry. The repertoire holds under 850,000 distinct CDR3 sequences, with around a sixth as singletons. Sequences were derived from PBMCs from blood, sampled around 5 days after vaccination. Every receptor here comes from a man aged 50 or older who received an inactivated influenza vaccine.

This clonotype was picked up a small number of times. The chain joins TRBV28 to TRBJ2-4, with 8 positions matching TRBD2. CDR1 is MDHEN and CDR2 is SYDVKM in the germline V gene. V gave up 4 bases and J gave up 5 bases; unmatched junction bases: 7. There are 15 residues in the CDR3. The DNA for the CDR3 is TGTGCCAGCAGTTCCTCACTAGCGGTCCAAAACATTCAGTACTTC. It codes for CASSSSLAVQNIQYF. The full variable domain, its missing parts supplied by reference TRBV28 and TRBJ2-4, is DVKVTQSSRYLVKRTGEKVFLECVQDMDHENMFWYRQDPGLGLRLIYFSYDVKMKEKGDIPEGYSVSREKKERFSLILESASTNQTSMYLCASSSSLAVQNIQYFGAGTRLSVL.

The V gene is TRBV7-9, the J gene TRBJ2-5; D might be TRBD2 (6 bases). Germline CDR1 and CDR2: SEHNR and FQNEAQ (reference sequence). This CDR3 is 16 amino acids long. Trimming stripped 1 base from V and 5 bases from J, with 17 bases between. The DNA of the CDR3 is TGTGCCAGCAGCTTAGATAGGACTTCAGGAGGGGAGACCCAGTACTTC. As protein: CASSLDRTSGGETQYF. Full variable domain (outside the CDR3, taken from reference TRBV7-9 and TRBJ2-5): DTGVSQNPRHKITKRGQNVTFRCDPISEHNRLYWYRQTLGQGPEFLTYFQNEAQLEKSRLLSDRFSAERPKGSFSTLEIQRTEQGDSAMYLCASSLDRTSGGETQYFGPGTRLLVL.

The chain employs TRBV7-9 and TRBJ1-2, with D possibly matching TRBD1 (5 bases). Germline assignment: CDR1 SEHNR and CDR2 FQNEAQ (reference sequence). This CDR3 has 12 residues. The V gene lost 5 bases and the J gene lost 8 bases, with 12 bases spanning the gap. CDR3 nucleotide sequence: TGTGCCAGCAGCCTCTCCCGGGGGGGCTACACCTTC. It translates to CASSLSRGGYTF.

The chain links TRBV7-2 to TRBJ1-1; 10 bases map to TRBD1. V was clipped by 4 bases and J by 7 bases; unmatched bases: 6. CDR1 SGHTA and CDR2 FQGNSA come from the germline V gene. This CDR3 has 14 residues. The CDR3 loop reads CASSSRQGAREAFF. The CDR3 DNA reads TGTGCCAGCAGCTCCCGACAGGGGGCTCGTGAAGCTTTCTTT.

This clonotype occurred many times. The chain is built from TRBV4-2 and TRBJ2-1, with D tentatively TRBD1 or TRBD2 (5 bases each). This CDR3 comprises 15 residues. Germline assignment: CDR1 LGHNA and CDR2 YNFKEQ. Trimming cost V 5 bases and J 1 base, with 12 bases left between them. CDR3 in DNA: TGTGCCAGCAGCGGTGGGACGTCATCCTACAATGAGCAGTTCTTC. This sequence encodes CASSGGTSSYNEQFF.